This TCR beta chain was recorded in a study of T cell repertoires in cytomegalovirus infection. About this clonotype: Its antigen is undetermined.

One entry per CDR3 protein results from TCRdb running MiXCR on the reads. The table records 550,000 to 850,000 distinct CDR3 sequences, around 32% of them present only once. Study results and caveats: Accumulated public TCR beta family frequency recognized individuals carrying CMV together with the relevant HLA.

Sequencing was performed on cultured PBMCs, taken from culture after CMV antigen stimulation. The origin of this receptor is a human donor in good health (CMV status not recorded). Some clones in this sample may be carry-over from other donors' samples.

CDR3 nucleotide sequence: TGTGCCAGCGGACAGGGTGGTGGGAACACTGAAGCTTTCTTT. Translated: CASGQGGGNTEAFF. J is TRBJ1-1 and V is TRBV6-1; 8 bases align to TRBD1. Germline CDR1 reads MNHNS; CDR2 reads SASEGT. After removal of 8 bases from V and 1 base from J, the junction contained 6 bases not matched to a gene. The CDR3 length is 14 residues.